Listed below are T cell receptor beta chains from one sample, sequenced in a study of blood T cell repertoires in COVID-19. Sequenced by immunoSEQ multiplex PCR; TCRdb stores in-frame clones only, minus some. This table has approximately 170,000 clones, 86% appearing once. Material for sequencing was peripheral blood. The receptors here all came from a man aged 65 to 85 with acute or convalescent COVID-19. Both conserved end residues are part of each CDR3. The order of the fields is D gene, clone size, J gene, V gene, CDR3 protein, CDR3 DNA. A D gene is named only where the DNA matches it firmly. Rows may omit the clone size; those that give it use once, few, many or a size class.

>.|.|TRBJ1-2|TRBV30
CASGNYGYTF
TGTGCGTCAGGGAACTATGGCTACACCTTC
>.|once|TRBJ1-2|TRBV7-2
CARPLGGGGDYGYTF
TGTGCCAGACCCCTCGGGGGAGGGGGGGACTATGGCTACACCTTC
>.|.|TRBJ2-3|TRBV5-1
CASSSQAFGTQYF
TGCGCCAGCAGCAGTCAGGCCTTTGGTACGCAGTATTTT
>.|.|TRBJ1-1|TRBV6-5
CASSQLTAEAFF
TGTGCCAGCAGTCAACTGACAGCTGAAGCTTTCTTT
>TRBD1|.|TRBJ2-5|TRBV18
CASSARQGQGETQYF
TGTGCCAGCTCAGCGAGACAGGGGCAGGGAGAGACCCAGTACTTC
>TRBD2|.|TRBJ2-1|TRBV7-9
CASSLRGAGLYNEQFF
TGTGCCAGCAGCTTAAGGGGAGCGGGACTCTACAATGAGCAGTTCTTC
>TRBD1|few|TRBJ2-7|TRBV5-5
CASSLGPDRGSEQYF
TGTGCCAGCAGCTTGGGACCGGACAGGGGCTCCGAGCAGTACTTC
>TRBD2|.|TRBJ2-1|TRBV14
CASSPSSGAGSYNEQFF
TGTGCCAGCAGCCCATCCAGCGGGGCAGGCTCCTACAATGAGCAGTTCTTC
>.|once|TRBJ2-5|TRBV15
CATSSQRRETQYF
TGTGCCACCAGCAGCCAGCGGAGGGAGACCCAGTACTTC
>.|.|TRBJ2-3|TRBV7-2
CASSRRGGGGDTQYF
TGTGCCAGCAGCAGACGCGGGGGCGGGGGAGATACGCAGTATTTT
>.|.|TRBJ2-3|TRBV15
CATSRELQGDTQYF
TGTGCCACCAGCAGAGAGTTACAGGGAGATACGCAGTATTTT
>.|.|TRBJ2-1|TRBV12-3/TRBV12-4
CASTSSYNEQFF
TGTGCCAGTACCAGCTCCTACAATGAGCAGTTCTTC
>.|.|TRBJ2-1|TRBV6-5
CASTRGSYNEQFF
TGTGCCAGCACCCGAGGTTCCTACAATGAGCAGTTCTTC
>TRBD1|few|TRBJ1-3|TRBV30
CAWSSGQGGNTIYF
TGTGCCTGGAGTTCCGGACAGGGAGGAAACACCATATATTTT
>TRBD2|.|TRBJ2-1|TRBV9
CASSGAAGGSNEQFF
TGTGCCAGCAGCGGGGCAGCGGGAGGATCCAATGAGCAGTTCTTC
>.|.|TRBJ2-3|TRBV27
CASSPDYLRDTQYF
TGTGCCAGCAGCCCGGACTACCTTCGAGATACGCAGTATTTT
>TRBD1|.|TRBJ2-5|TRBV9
CASSPTGTGMETQYF
TGTGCCAGCAGCCCCACCGGGACAGGAATGGAGACCCAGTACTTC